This record concerns one TCR beta chain sequence. Its antigen is still unknown. The data were produced by immunoSEQ multiplex PCR, yet TCRdb's version contains in-frame clones alone and is incomplete. The sample has approximately 100,000 clones, around 87% seen once. The data were obtained in a study of T cell responses to AZD1222 COVID-19 vaccine. Overall study findings and caveats: Donors were chiefly white British, with a greater number of females, and clonal diversity was perhaps underestimated. Only after the peak T cell response were repertoires sampled. The study reported that nearly half of spike-specific TCRs target unmutated variant regions.

CDR3 length: 16 amino acids. The germline V and J ends were trimmed by 6 bases and 2 bases, with 17 bases remaining between them. Germline CDR1 reads SGHAT; CDR2 reads FQNNGV. The starting material was peripheral blood, obtained 28 days after the second AZD1222 dose. The chain is built from TRBV11-2 and TRBJ1-3; the D gene is possibly TRBD1 (6 bases). The sequence was obtained from an adult who received the AZD1222 COVID-19 vaccine. CDR3 sequence reads: CASSTTPGGPGNTIYF. The CDR3 DNA reads as TGTGCCAGCAGTACCACCCCGGGGGGCCCTGGAAACACCATATATTTT.